This T cell receptor (beta chain) was sequenced in a study of T-cell memory formation after mild COVID-19. General study points: Confirmation of SARS-CoV-2 specificity was lacking for second-wave clones peaking day 37. Contracting CD4+ clones lay largely in CM and EM, with CD8+ ones residing in EMRA. Day 15 to 85 contractors were CD4/CD8 balanced; later expanders leaned CD4+.

Between the trimmed V and J ends, which lost 5 bases and 8 bases, there was a span of 9 bases. The CDR3 extends over 11 amino acids. Germline V gives CDR1 DFQATT, CDR2 SNEGSKA (reference sequence). This clonotype was counted between two and nine times. What it binds is unknown. 5'RACE with constant-segment primers built TCRalpha and TCRbeta cDNA libraries with UMIs. Via MiXCR, TCRdb re-called the 5' RACE reads, giving one row per CDR3 protein. The sample carries approximately 400,000 distinct CDR3 sequences, about a sixth recorded once. The chain links TRBV20-1 to TRBJ2-2; D is unresolved. Sample: PBMCs or a T cell subset sorted from them (not recorded which). The receptor's source is a man between 18 and 35 years old who had mild COVID-19 (a few samples of this study predate the infection). Cell type and time point are not known. DNA for the CDR3: TGCAGTGCTTACTATGCAGGGGAGCTGTTTTTT. Its translation: CSAYYAGELFF.